Listed below are T cell receptor beta chains from one sample, sequenced in a study of shared clonotypes between healthy human individuals. Here immunoSEQ multiplex PCR was the method, and the copy in TCRdb shows in-frame clones only, minus some. The sample lists approximately 2.5 million clones; approximately 90% were seen once. The sequencing sample was made of naive CD4+ T cells sorted from blood. These receptors all come from a man in his late teens or twenties in good health. Both conserved end residues are part of each CDR3. The order of the fields is V gene, J gene, clone size, D gene, CDR3 protein, CDR3 DNA. D genes are given only for firm matches. Rows give clone size only sometimes, using once, few, many, or a class for an expanded clone.

V gene: TRBV6-1; J gene: TRBJ1-1; clone size: -; D gene: -; CDR3 protein: CASSEGRQSAEAFF; CDR3 DNA: TGTGCCAGCAGTGAGGGGAGACAGAGCGCTGAAGCTTTCTTT
V gene: TRBV6-1; J gene: TRBJ2-7; clone size: -; D gene: TRBD2; CDR3 protein: CASSSGLAASYEQYF; CDR3 DNA: TGTGCCAGCAGTTCGGGACTAGCGGCCTCCTACGAGCAGTACTTC
V gene: TRBV5-1; J gene: TRBJ1-2; clone size: once; D gene: -; CDR3 protein: CASTPSRDISNYGYTF; CDR3 DNA: TGCGCCAGCACCCCATCCCGGGACATCTCTAACTATGGCTACACCTTC
V gene: TRBV28; J gene: TRBJ1-2; clone size: -; D gene: TRBD1; CDR3 protein: CASARSGGRGYGYTF; CDR3 DNA: TGTGCCAGCGCCAGATCAGGGGGCAGAGGCTATGGCTACACCTTC
V gene: TRBV30; J gene: TRBJ2-7; clone size: -; D gene: TRBD2; CDR3 protein: CAWRRTSGTYEQYF; CDR3 DNA: TGTGCCTGGAGGCGGACTAGCGGCACCTACGAGCAGTACTTC
V gene: TRBV10-1; J gene: TRBJ2-4; clone size: -; D gene: -; CDR3 protein: CASSEGGEGKNIQYF; CDR3 DNA: TGCGCCAGCAGCGAGGGGGGAGAGGGCAAAAACATTCAGTACTTC
V gene: TRBV27; J gene: TRBJ2-1; clone size: -; D gene: TRBD2; CDR3 protein: CASSATSGYYNEQFF; CDR3 DNA: TGTGCCAGCAGTGCGACTAGCGGGTATTACAATGAGCAGTTCTTC
V gene: TRBV5-1; J gene: TRBJ1-3; clone size: once; D gene: TRBD1; CDR3 protein: CASSLPDRGYEKNSGNTIYF; CDR3 DNA: TGCGCCAGCAGCTTACCGGACAGGGGATACGAGAAGAACTCTGGAAACACCATATATTTT
V gene: TRBV2; J gene: TRBJ2-3; clone size: -; D gene: -; CDR3 protein: CASSDSLTDTQYF; CDR3 DNA: TGTGCCAGCAGTGACTCCCTCACAGATACGCAGTATTTT
V gene: TRBV27; J gene: TRBJ1-1; clone size: once; D gene: TRBD1; CDR3 protein: CASRMTGESEAFF; CDR3 DNA: TGTGCCAGCAGGATGACAGGGGAATCTGAAGCTTTCTTT
V gene: TRBV7-9; J gene: TRBJ2-3; clone size: -; D gene: -; CDR3 protein: CASSLGPDTDTQYF; CDR3 DNA: TGTGCCAGCAGCTTAGGCCCCGACACAGATACGCAGTATTTT
V gene: TRBV18; J gene: TRBJ1-5; clone size: -; D gene: TRBD1; CDR3 protein: CASSSGGNNQPQHF; CDR3 DNA: TGTGCCAGCTCATCAGGGGGCAACAATCAGCCCCAGCATTTT
V gene: TRBV10-3; J gene: TRBJ2-7; clone size: -; D gene: -; CDR3 protein: CAISERATEQYF; CDR3 DNA: TGTGCCATCAGTGAAAGAGCCACGGAGCAGTACTTC
V gene: TRBV5-4; J gene: TRBJ1-2; clone size: -; D gene: TRBD1; CDR3 protein: CASSLDRGQGYGYTF; CDR3 DNA: TGTGCCAGCAGCTTGGACAGGGGGCAGGGCTATGGCTACACCTTC
V gene: TRBV9; J gene: TRBJ2-3; clone size: -; D gene: -; CDR3 protein: CASSVEGVRTDTQYF; CDR3 DNA: TGTGCCAGCAGCGTAGAGGGAGTTCGCACAGATACGCAGTATTTT
V gene: TRBV18; J gene: TRBJ1-5; clone size: -; D gene: TRBD1; CDR3 protein: CASSPTGREKPQHF; CDR3 DNA: TGTGCCAGCTCCCCGACAGGGCGGGAAAAGCCCCAGCATTTT
V gene: TRBV7-2; J gene: TRBJ1-6; clone size: once; D gene: TRBD1; CDR3 protein: CASSLEAGRGLSSPLHF; CDR3 DNA: TGTGCCAGCAGCTTAGAGGCCGGCAGGGGGTTGAGTTCACCCCTCCACTTT
V gene: TRBV9; J gene: TRBJ2-3; clone size: -; D gene: TRBD2; CDR3 protein: CASSVGSGRTADTQYF; CDR3 DNA: TGTGCCAGCAGCGTAGGTAGCGGGAGGACTGCAGATACGCAGTATTTT